This TCR beta chain was profiled in a study of identical twins. Study observations and caveats: When twins shared out-of-frame alpha sequences, those sequences had excess low generation probability. The analysis was cross-sectional rather than longitudinal within donors. Weaker excess twin sharing was observed in beta out-of-frame sequences.

A universal primer binding site was introduced by template switching. The final cDNA contained unique molecular identifiers. TCRdb analysed the 5' RACE reads with MiXCR anew, one entry per CDR3 protein. The sample contains under 250,000 distinct CDR3 sequences, roughly an eighth of which appear only once. Comment on this clonotype: Antigen: not known.

This sample was shared with a second study, whose subject was yellow fever vaccine responses in identical twins.

The sequence came from a woman aged 18-29 years in good health. Sequences were obtained from memory (CD45RO+) T cells sorted from blood.

The CDR3 reads CASRTSGGSYEQYF. The CDR3 coding sequence is TGTGCCAGCAGGACTAGCGGGGGGTCGTACGAGCAGTACTTC. This chain joins TRBV7-2 and TRBJ2-7; 13 bases align to TRBD2. Per the germline V gene, CDR1 is SGHTA and CDR2 is FQGNSA. The CDR3 is made up of 14 amino acids. With 6 bases clipped from V and 4 bases from J, the junction kept 3 bases outside the gene matches.